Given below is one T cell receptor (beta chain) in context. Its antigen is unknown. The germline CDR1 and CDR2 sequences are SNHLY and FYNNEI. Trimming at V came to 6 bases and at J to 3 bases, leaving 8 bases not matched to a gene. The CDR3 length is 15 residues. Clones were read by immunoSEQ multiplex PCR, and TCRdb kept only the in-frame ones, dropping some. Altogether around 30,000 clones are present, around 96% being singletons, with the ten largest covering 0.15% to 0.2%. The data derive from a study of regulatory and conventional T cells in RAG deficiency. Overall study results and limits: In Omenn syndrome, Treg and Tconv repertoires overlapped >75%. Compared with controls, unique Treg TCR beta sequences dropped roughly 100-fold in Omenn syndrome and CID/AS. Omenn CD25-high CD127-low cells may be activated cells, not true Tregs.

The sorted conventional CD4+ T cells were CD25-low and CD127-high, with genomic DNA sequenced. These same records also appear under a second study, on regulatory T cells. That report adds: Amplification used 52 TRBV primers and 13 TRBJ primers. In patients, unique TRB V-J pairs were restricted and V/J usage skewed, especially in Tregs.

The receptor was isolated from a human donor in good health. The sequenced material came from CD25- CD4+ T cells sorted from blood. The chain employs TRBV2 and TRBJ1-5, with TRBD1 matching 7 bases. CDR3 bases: TGTGCCAGCAGGGGAATGACAGGGCACAATCAGCCCCAGCATTTT. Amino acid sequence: CASRGMTGHNQPQHF.